This record looks at one T cell receptor (beta chain) sequence and its context. The antigen remains undetermined. Both 60 Vbeta primers and 13 Jbeta primers went into the PCR. Data came from immunoSEQ multiplex PCR; TCRdb stores just in-frame clones and leaves some out. The sample consists of about 190,000 clones, over 80% of them appearing once. The data belong to a study of cytomegalovirus exposure and HLA in healthy donors. Study-level findings and limits: CMV serostatus was the sole immune exposure data available. A prior analysis recorded that most TCR beta V segments were productive about 90% or about 30% of the time. Published work reported that the classifier diagnosed cytomegalovirus status with high specificity and sensitivity. The likely explanation for a cluster of highly shared sequence variants was sequencing artifact.

The sequenced material came from PBMCs. The origin of this receptor is a boy between 2 and 10 years old in good health and CMV-seronegative.

The CDR3 spells CASSPQGQLDEQFF. In DNA, the CDR3 is TGTGCCAGTAGTCCCCAGGGACAGCTCGATGAGCAGTTCTTC. V gene TRBV19 combines with J gene TRBJ2-1, with TRBD1 identical over 7 bases. V gave up 5 bases and J gave up 8 bases; unmatched junction bases: 9. CDR1 and CDR2 (germline): LNHDA, SQIVND (reference sequence). The CDR3 extends over 14 amino acids.